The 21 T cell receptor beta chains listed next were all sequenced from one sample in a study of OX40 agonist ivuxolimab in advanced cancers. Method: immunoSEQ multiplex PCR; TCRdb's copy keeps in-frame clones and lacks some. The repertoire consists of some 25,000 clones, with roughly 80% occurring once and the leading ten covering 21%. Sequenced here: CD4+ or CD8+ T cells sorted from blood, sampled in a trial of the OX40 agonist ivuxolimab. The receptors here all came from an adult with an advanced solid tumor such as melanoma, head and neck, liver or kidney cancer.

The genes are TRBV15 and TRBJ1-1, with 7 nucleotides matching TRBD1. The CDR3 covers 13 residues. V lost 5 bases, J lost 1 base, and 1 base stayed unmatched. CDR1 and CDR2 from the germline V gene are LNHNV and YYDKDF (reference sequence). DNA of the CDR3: TGTGCCACCAGCGGGACAGAGAACACTGAAGCTTTCTTT. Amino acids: CATSGTENTEAFF.

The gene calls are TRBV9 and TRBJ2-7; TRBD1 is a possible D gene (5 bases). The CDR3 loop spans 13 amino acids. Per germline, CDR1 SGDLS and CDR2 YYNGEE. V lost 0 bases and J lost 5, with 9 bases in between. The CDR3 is CASSVEPRDEQYF. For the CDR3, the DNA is TGTGCCAGCAGCGTAGAGCCCAGGGACGAGCAGTACTTC. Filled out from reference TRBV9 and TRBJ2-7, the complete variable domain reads DSGVTQTPKHLITATGQRVTLRCSPRSGDLSVYWYQQSLDQGLQFLIQYYNGEERAKGNILERFSAQQFPDLHSELNLSSLELGDSALYFCASSVEPRDEQYFGPGTRLTVT.

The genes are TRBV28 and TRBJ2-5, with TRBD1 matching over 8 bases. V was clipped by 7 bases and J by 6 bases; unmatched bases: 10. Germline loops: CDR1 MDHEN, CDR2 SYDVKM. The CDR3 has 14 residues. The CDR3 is CASTVDRAIQTQYF. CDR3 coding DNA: TGTGCCAGCACCGTGGACAGGGCTATACAGACCCAGTACTTC.

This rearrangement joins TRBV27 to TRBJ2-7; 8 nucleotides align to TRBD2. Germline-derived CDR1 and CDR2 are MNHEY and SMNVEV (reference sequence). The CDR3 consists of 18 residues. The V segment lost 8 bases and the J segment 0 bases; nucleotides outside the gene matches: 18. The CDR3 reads CASCLGESSAGGSYEQYF. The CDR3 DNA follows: TGTGCCAGCTGTCTAGGAGAGTCTTCGGCGGGGGGCTCCTACGAGCAGTACTTC.

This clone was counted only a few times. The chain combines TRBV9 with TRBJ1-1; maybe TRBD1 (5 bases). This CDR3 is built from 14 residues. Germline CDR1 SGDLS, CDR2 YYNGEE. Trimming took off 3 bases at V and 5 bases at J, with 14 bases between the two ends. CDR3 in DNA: TGTGCCAGCAGCGCGACAGACGGGGGGACTGAAGCTTTCTTT. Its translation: CASSATDGGTEAFF.

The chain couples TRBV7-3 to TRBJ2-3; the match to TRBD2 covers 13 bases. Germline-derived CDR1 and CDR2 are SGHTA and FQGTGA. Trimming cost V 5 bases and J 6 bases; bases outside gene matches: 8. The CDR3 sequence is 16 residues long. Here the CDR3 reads CASSNGLAGELDTQYF. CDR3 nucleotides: TGTGCCAGCAGCAACGGACTAGCGGGAGAATTGGATACGCAGTATTTT.

Here the CDR3 DNA reads TGCGCCAGCAGCCAAGATACCCCGGGACTAGCGGGAGACGATGAGCAGTTCTTC. Translated, it gives CASSQDTPGLAGDDEQFF. The genes are TRBV4-1 and TRBJ2-1, with TRBD2 identical over 14 bases. From germline, CDR1 is MGHRA and CDR2 YSYEKL. The CDR3 consists of 18 residues. V dropped 0 bases and J dropped 8; count of bases not matched to a gene: 9.

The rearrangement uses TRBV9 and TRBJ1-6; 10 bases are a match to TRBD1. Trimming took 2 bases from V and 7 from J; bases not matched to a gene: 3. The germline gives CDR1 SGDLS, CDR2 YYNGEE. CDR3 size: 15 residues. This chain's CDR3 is CASSVGDRGNSPLHF. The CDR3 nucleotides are TGTGCCAGCAGCGTGGGGGACAGGGGAAATTCACCCCTCCACTTT.

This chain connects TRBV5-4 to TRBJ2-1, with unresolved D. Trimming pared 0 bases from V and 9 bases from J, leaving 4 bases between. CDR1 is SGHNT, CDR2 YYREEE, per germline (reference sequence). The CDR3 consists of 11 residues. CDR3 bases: TGTGCCAGCAGCTTGGCCACTGAGCAGTTCTTC. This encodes CASSLATEQFF.

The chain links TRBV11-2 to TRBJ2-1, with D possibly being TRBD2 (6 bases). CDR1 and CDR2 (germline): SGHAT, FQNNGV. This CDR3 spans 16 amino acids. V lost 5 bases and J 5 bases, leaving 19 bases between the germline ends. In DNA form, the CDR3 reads TGTGCCAGCAGCATCCCTGGGGCGGGGAGGAACAATGAGCAGTTCTTC. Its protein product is CASSIPGAGRNNEQFF.

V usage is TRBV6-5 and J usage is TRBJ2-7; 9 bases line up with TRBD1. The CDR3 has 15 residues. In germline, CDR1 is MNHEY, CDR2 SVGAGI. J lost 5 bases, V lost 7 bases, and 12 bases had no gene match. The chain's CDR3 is CASTRSGTGKNEQYF. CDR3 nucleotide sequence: TGTGCCAGCACTAGATCCGGGACAGGGAAGAACGAGCAGTACTTC.

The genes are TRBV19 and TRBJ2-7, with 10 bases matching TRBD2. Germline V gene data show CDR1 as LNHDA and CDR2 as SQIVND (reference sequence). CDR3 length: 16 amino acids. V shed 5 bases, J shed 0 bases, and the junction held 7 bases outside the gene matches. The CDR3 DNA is TGTGCCAGTAGTGGACCTGGACTAGCGGACTCCTACGAGCAGTACTTC. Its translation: CASSGPGLADSYEQYF.

The CDR3 DNA reads TGTGCCAGCAGCATACTAGCGGGACCCACAGATACGCAGTATTTT. This codes for CASSILAGPTDTQYF. This rearrangement joins TRBV7-9 to TRBJ2-3, with 10 bases aligning to TRBD2. The CDR3 spans 15 residues. V was pared by 5 bases and J by 2 bases, with 4 bases of the junction left unmatched. Germline values: CDR1 SEHNR, CDR2 FQNEAQ (reference sequence).

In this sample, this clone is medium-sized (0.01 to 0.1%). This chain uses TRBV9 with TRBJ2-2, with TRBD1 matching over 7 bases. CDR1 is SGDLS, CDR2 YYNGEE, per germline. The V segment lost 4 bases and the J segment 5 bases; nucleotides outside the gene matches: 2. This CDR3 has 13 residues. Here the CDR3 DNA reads TGTGCCAGCAGCCTGACAGGGACCGGGGAGCTGTTTTTT. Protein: CASSLTGTGELFF.

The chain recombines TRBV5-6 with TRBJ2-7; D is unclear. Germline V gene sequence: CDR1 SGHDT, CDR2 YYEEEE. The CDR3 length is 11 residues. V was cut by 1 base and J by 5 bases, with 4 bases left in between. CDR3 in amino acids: CASSLWDEQYF. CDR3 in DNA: TGTGCCAGCAGCTTGTGGGACGAGCAGTACTTC.

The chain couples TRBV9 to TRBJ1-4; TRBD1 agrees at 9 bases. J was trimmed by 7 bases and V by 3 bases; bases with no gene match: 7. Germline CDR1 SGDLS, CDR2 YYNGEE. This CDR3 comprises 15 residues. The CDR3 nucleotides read TGTGCCAGCAGCGGACCGGGACAGGGTTCTGAAAAACTGTTTTTT. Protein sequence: CASSGPGQGSEKLFF. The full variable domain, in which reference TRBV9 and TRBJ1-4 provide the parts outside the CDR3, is DSGVTQTPKHLITATGQRVTLRCSPRSGDLSVYWYQQSLDQGLQFLIQYYNGEERAKGNILERFSAQQFPDLHSELNLSSLELGDSALYFCASSGPGQGSEKLFFGSGTQLSVL.

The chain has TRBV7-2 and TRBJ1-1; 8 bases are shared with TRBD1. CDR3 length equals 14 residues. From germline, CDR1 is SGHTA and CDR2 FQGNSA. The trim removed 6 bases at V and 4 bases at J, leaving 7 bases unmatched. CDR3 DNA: TGTGCCAGCAGGCCAACAACAGGGGGCACTGAAGCTTTCTTT. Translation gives CASRPTTGGTEAFF. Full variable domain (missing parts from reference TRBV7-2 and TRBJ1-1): GAGVSQSPSNKVTEKGKDVELRCDPISGHTALYWYRQSLGQGLEFLIYFQGNSAPDKSGLPSDRFSAERTGGSVSTLTIQRTQQEDSAVYLCASRPTTGGTEAFFGQGTRLTVV.

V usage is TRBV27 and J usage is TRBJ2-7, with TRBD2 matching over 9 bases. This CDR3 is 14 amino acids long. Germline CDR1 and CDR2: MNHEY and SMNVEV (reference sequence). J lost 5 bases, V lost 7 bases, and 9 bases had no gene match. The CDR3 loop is CASTDTGLAHEQYF. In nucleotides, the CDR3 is TGTGCCAGCACCGATACGGGACTAGCCCACGAGCAGTACTTC.

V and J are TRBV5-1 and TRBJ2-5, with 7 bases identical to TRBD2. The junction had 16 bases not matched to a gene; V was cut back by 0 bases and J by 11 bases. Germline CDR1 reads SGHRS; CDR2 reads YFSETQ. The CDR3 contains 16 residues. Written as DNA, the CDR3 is TGCGCCAGCAGCTTGGAGGGGTTTAGCGGGTTAAGAGAGCAGTACTTC. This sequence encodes CASSLEGFSGLREQYF.

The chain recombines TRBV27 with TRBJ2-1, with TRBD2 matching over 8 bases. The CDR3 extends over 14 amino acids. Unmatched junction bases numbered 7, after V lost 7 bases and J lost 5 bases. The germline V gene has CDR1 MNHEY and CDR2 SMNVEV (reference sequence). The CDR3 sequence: CASKLVSGDNEQFF. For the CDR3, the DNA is TGTGCCAGCAAATTGGTTAGCGGGGACAATGAGCAGTTCTTC.

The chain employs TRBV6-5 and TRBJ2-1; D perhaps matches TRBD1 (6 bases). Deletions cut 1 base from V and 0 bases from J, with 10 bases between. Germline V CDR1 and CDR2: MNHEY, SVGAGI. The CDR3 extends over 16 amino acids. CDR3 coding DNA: TGTGCCAGCAGTTACTTCTCGGACAGCTCCTACAATGAGCAGTTCTTC. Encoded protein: CASSYFSDSSYNEQFF.